The clone carrying this TCR beta chain was seen repeatedly, ten times or more. The data belong to a study of CD8 T cells in ankylosing spondylitis. V was cut by 5 bases and J by 8 bases, with 9 bases left in between. Looked up from germline, CDR1 is DFQATT and CDR2 is SNEGSKA (reference sequence). There are 11 residues in the CDR3. Each CDR3 protein gets one entry after TCRdb re-called the 5' RACE reads with MiXCR. The profile covers a few hundred thousand distinct CDR3 sequences, with 9.5% to 13% appearing a single time and around 8.4% taken by the ten largest. The material sequenced was blood, either unsorted or a sorted T cell fraction (not recorded which). This sequence originates from a female donor with ankylosing spondylitis or in good health (not recorded which). The V gene is TRBV20-1, the J gene TRBJ1-4; weak D call: TRBD1 (5 bases). The CDR3 is CSASGREKLFF. DNA for the CDR3: TGCAGTGCTTCAGGGCGGGAAAAACTGTTTTTT.